What follows is one T cell receptor (beta chain) and its context. Using immunoSEQ multiplex PCR, the repertoire was profiled, and TCRdb retains in-frame clones only, with some absent. The sample shows about 200,000 clones, around 82% of them seen only once. This entry belongs to a study of blood T cell repertoires in COVID-19. At the level of the study: COVID-19 samples collected from the United States, Italy and Spain covered acute and convalescent phases.

Trimming cost V 0 bases and J 4 bases, with 10 bases left between them. This CDR3 has 15 residues. CDR1 is SGHDN and CDR2 is FVKESK in the germline V gene. This sequence originates from a woman in her thirties or forties with acute or convalescent COVID-19. The rearrangement uses TRBV14 and TRBJ1-3, with D possibly TRBD1 on 6 matching bases. Sample: peripheral blood. The DNA for the CDR3 is TGTGCCAGCAGCCAAGAACAGGGATACGGAAACACCATATATTTT. The encoded protein is CASSQEQGYGNTIYF. The full variable domain, completed using reference TRBV14 and TRBJ1-3, is EAGVTQFPSHSVIEKGQTVTLRCDPISGHDNLYWYRRVMGKEIKFLLHFVKESKQDESGMPNNRFLAERTGGTYSTLKVQPAELEDSGVYFCASSQEQGYGNTIYFGEGSWLTVV.